Following are 4 T cell receptor beta chains from one sample sequenced in a study of T cells after yellow fever vaccination (dated by TCRdb to between 2018 and 2021). This sample's treatment or condition label indicates: live attenuated yellow fever vaccine strain. Library preparation used 5' RACE. TCRdb names Illumina HiSeq 2500 as the instrument used. TCRdb reprocessing: public reads trimmed at Q25 with fastp, clones called with MiXCR, in-frame beta chains kept. CDR3 protein sequences are deduplicated, and each keeps its most common genes and DNA. This sample is represented by roughly 110,000 distinct CDR3 sequences; 8% to 9.5% of them were singletons. Jointly, the top ten make up over 25% of the sample. Sample: CD8+ T cells sorted from PBMCs, taken 45 days after the yellow fever booster vaccination. These TCRs come from a man aged 25-45 years who received the YFV17D yellow fever vaccine.

This clonotype was detected many times. The V and J genes are TRBV6-1 and TRBJ2-4; no clear D. The CDR3 loop spans 13 amino acids. Trimming pared 5 bases from V and 7 bases from J, leaving 12 bases between. CDR1 is MNHNS and CDR2 is SASEGT in the germline V gene. The CDR3 region is CASSPSFRNIQYF. The CDR3 DNA sequence: TGTGCCAGCAGTCCCTCATTCCGGAACATTCAGTACTTC.

The sample holds many counts of this clonotype. The chain combines TRBV7-3 with TRBJ2-7, with D uncertain. Germline assignment: CDR1 SGHTA and CDR2 FQGTGA. This CDR3 is built from 13 residues. V was cut by 2 bases and J by 0 bases, with 5 bases left in between. The CDR3: CASSLSTSYEQYF. CDR3 nucleotides: TGTGCCAGCAGCTTATCAACCTCCTACGAGCAGTACTTC.

Many counts were recorded for this clonotype. The CDR3 nucleotides read TGCAGTGCCCAACAGGGCCCCTACAATGAGCAGTTCTTC. The encoded protein is CSAQQGPYNEQFF. The V and J genes are TRBV20-1 and TRBJ2-1; D perhaps matches TRBD1 (6 bases). V was cut by 6 bases and J by 2 bases, with 11 bases left in between. The CDR3 runs 13 residues. CDR1 DFQATT and CDR2 SNEGSKA come from the germline V gene (reference sequence).

This clonotype was found many times. CDR3 protein: CASSPRGQERNTIYF. In DNA form, the CDR3 reads TGCGCCAGCAGCCCCCGGGGACAGGAAAGAAACACCATATATTTT. This chain connects TRBV5-1 to TRBJ1-3; TRBD1 aligns across 8 bases. The CDR3 loop spans 15 amino acids. With 4 bases clipped from V and 5 bases from J, the junction kept 8 bases outside the gene matches. From germline, CDR1 is SGHRS and CDR2 YFSETQ.